The present entry profiles one T cell receptor (beta chain) with its context. The clone's antigen remains unknown. Base qualities are missing; no much larger clone stands one base away. The immunoSEQ Assay, a bias-controlled multiplex PCR, was used to amplify TCRbeta CDR3 regions from genomic DNA. The study's own analysis went as follows. Nucleated cell counts per sample were estimated from amplification of reference gene primers within the assay. To quantify the absolute abundance of each unique TCRbeta CDR3 rearrangement, sequence reads were collapsed and filtered. For each sample, productive Simpson clonality was calculated as the square root of Simpson's diversity index over productive rearrangements. This is the immuneACCESS table as TCRdb keeps it, with only in-frame sequences that have V and J called. A part of the clones is gone; compared with another copy, unresolved V genes explain less than half, and the rest is unexplained. V and J calls and clone size follow that table, whereas D and trimming were derived from the DNA. For this sample the table gives around 150,000 clones, of which 84% were detected only once. Approximately 9% of the sample is taken by the ten largest.

This entry is derived from a study of blood T cell repertoires in COVID-19 (dated by TCRdb to the early 2020s). Regarding the research as a whole: Samples from collaborators originated in the United States, Italy and Spain and spanned both the acute and convalescent phases of COVID-19. The repertoires were released in a freely available public database meant as a resource for research on the immune response to SARS-CoV-2. A de-identified subject ID, COVID-19 status, age in years and sex were almost always included in the sample metadata. The prospective study material was composed of cDNA or gDNA derived from T cells, B-cell-depleted T cells, or PBMCs. Samples came from the ongoing ImmuneRACE study (first 160 participants) plus 1,254 subjects from 6 global collaborators. Where available, HLA class I and class II types were obtained from metadata supplied by the sample provider rather than from assay-based typing. The dataset comprised deeply sampled blood TCRbeta repertoires from subjects exposed to, actively infected with, or recovered from COVID-19. Paper-wide results and their limitations: The amount of clinical and demographic metadata varied by source and participant and was provided uncurated.

The CDR3 numbers 15 residues from cysteine through phenylalanine. Only the CDR3 portion is preserved as DNA: 45 bases, with reading frame beginning at the first base. Trimming removed 1 base from V and 10 bases from J, leaving 14 bases between the germline ends. CDR1 and CDR2 (MNHNS, SASEGT) derive from the germline V gene. At one collaborating source in Seattle, patients were enrolled during active infection and were followed longitudinally through the course of disease. The collaborating institutions used their own protocols to collect whole blood in K2EDTA tubes. For TCRbeta analysis, collaborators shipped samples in one of three forms: frozen whole blood, isolated PBMCs, or DNA extracted from either of those sample types.

This receptor was taken from a man aged 30 to 45 with COVID-19, enrolled during active disease. Sequenced: peripheral blood. The receptor chain draws on TRBV6-1 and TRBJ1-6; 5 matching bases give a weak D call of TRBD1. The nucleotide sequence is TGTGCCAGCAGTGAAGGGGTCAGGGTAGGATCACCCCTCCACTTT. Its translation is CASSEGVRVGSPLHF.